The 9 T cell receptor beta chains below were found in one sample sequenced in a study of T cell responses to AZD1222 COVID-19 vaccine. Measured with immunoSEQ multiplex PCR; TCRdb has only the in-frame clones, and not every one. The table has about 190,000 clones, about 87% seen once. Here the sequenced sample was peripheral blood, taken on day 0 of MenACWY control vaccination. Receptors were obtained from an adult in good health.

The chain couples TRBV7-2 to TRBJ1-1; 8 bases map to TRBD1. Unmatched junction bases numbered 10, after V lost 1 base and J lost 0 bases. The CDR3 spans 18 residues. Per germline, CDR1 SGHTA and CDR2 FQGNSA. In DNA, the CDR3 is TGTGCCAGCAGCTTAGGCTCGCGGACAGGGATTATGAACACTGAAGCTTTCTTT. This sequence encodes CASSLGSRTGIMNTEAFF.

The chain uses TRBV28 and TRBJ2-7, with D possibly TRBD1 on 6 matching bases. Germline V CDR1 and CDR2: MDHEN, SYDVKM. The CDR3 has 12 amino acids. The CDR3 protein is CATRDTLYEQYF. CDR3 bases: TGTGCGACCCGGGACACCCTCTACGAGCAGTACTTC.

The V gene is TRBV19, the J gene TRBJ2-1, with D possibly being TRBD2 (6 bases). The CDR3 loop spans 16 amino acids. The V gene's germline CDR1 is LNHDA and CDR2 SQIVND (reference sequence). Trimming shortened V by 3 bases and J by 1 base, and 13 bases separated the two germline ends. This CDR3 reads CASSMGRGRSYNEQFF. The CDR3 nucleotides read TGTGCCAGTAGTATGGGGCGGGGCAGATCCTACAATGAGCAGTTCTTC. The full variable domain, with the rest looked up from reference TRBV19 and TRBJ2-1, is DGGITQSPKYLFRKEGQNVTLSCEQNLNHDAMYWYRQDPGQGLRLIYYSQIVNDFQKGDIAEGYSVSREKKESFPLTVTSAQKNPTAFYLCASSMGRGRSYNEQFFGPGTRLTVL.

The V gene is TRBV30, the J gene TRBJ2-1; 9 bases line up with TRBD1. CDR3 length equals 14 residues. Germline V CDR1 and CDR2: GTSNPN, SVGIG (reference sequence). The J segment lost 6 bases and the V segment lost 1 base, leaving 4 bases of the junction unmatched. For the CDR3, the DNA is TGTGCCTGGAGTGCGGGACAGGGTTCCAATGAGCAGTTCTTC. Translated: CAWSAGQGSNEQFF.

The chain recombines TRBV5-1 with TRBJ2-1; 12 bases line up with TRBD2. Looked up from germline, CDR1 is SGHRS and CDR2 is YFSETQ. V lost 0 bases, J lost 6 bases, and 4 bases stayed unmatched. This CDR3 is built from 16 residues. CDR3 coding DNA: TGCGCCAGCAGCTTGGATTCTAGCGGGGGGGCCAATGAGCAGTTCTTC. This translates into CASSLDSSGGANEQFF.

The J gene is TRBJ2-5, the V gene TRBV9; the match to TRBD2 covers 8 bases. The CDR3 spans 15 residues. Germline loops: CDR1 SGDLS, CDR2 YYNGEE. V was pared by 0 bases and J by 5 bases, with 6 bases of the junction left unmatched. CDR3 coding DNA: TGTGCCAGCAGCGTAGCGGGAGGGGCGGGCGAGACCCAGTACTTC. Its translation: CASSVAGGAGETQYF.

This clone was seen more than once but under ten times. The chain has TRBV2 and TRBJ2-5, with 8 bases identical to TRBD1. With 7 bases clipped from V and 7 bases from J, the junction kept 14 bases outside the gene matches. This CDR3 spans 15 amino acids. The germline CDR1 and CDR2 sequences are SNHLY and FYNNEI. The CDR3 region is CASNEGQVAPGTQYF. The CDR3 region has the DNA TGTGCCAGCAACGAGGGACAGGTAGCTCCGGGGACCCAGTACTTC.

The chain couples TRBV21-1 to TRBJ2-2; TRBD2, as called in the table, went unchecked against the DNA. TRBV21-1 is annotated as a pseudogene. This CDR3 has 17 residues. Written as DNA, the CDR3 is TGTGCCAGCAGCCCACTAGCGGGGAGGACGAACACCGGGGAGCTGTTTTTT. Its protein is CASSPLAGRTNTGELFF.

J is TRBJ2-3 and V is TRBV2; TRBD2 aligns across 9 bases. This CDR3 has 14 amino acids. Germline CDR1 reads SNHLY; CDR2 reads FYNNEI. Trimming cost V 7 bases and J 4 bases; bases outside gene matches: 6. DNA for the CDR3: TGTGCCAGCAAGGAAATAGCGGGAGCAGATACGCAGTATTTT. Its protein is CASKEIAGADTQYF.